This T cell receptor beta chain was sequenced in a study of identical twins. This clonotype has more than one count but fewer than ten. Its antigen remains unidentified. TCRdb reanalysed the 5' RACE reads using MiXCR and keeps one entry per CDR3 protein. This repertoire shows roughly 690,000 distinct CDR3 sequences, roughly 6% found once; its top ten account for 1.5% to 2%. Study results and caveats: Models underestimated how often monozygotic twins shared out-of-frame TCR alpha. The study drew conclusions from cross-sectional statistical analysis, not from following the same donors.

This CDR3 region has 15 residues. Between the trimmed V and J ends, which lost 4 bases and 2 bases, there was a span of 11 bases. Germline CDR1 and CDR2: SEHNR and FQNEAQ (reference sequence). Sequencing was performed on naive T cells sorted from blood. The V gene is TRBV7-9, the J gene TRBJ2-2; D ambiguous. The TCR originated in a man aged 18 to 30 in good health. Here the CDR3 reads CASSSPDTNTGELFF. Written as DNA, the CDR3 is TGTGCCAGCAGCTCTCCTGACACCAACACCGGGGAGCTGTTTTTT. Using reference TRBV7-9 and TRBJ2-2 for the parts outside the CDR3, the full variable domain is DTGVSQNPRHKITKRGQNVTFRCDPISEHNRLYWYRQTLGQGPEFLTYFQNEAQLEKSRLLSDRFSAERPKGSFSTLEIQRTEQGDSAMYLCASSSPDTNTGELFFGEGSRLTVL.